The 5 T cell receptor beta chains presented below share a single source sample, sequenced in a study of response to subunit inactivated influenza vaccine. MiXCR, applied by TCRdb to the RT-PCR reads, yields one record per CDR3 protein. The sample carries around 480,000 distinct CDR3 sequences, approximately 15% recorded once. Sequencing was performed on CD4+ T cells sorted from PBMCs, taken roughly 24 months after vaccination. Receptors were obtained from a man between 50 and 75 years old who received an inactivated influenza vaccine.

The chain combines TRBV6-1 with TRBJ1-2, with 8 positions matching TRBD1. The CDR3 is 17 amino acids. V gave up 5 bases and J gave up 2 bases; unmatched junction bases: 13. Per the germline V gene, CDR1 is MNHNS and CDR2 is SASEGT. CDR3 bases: TGTGCCAGCAGTCCGTCCCGGGACAGGCGTACCAACTATGGCTACACCTTC. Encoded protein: CASSPSRDRRTNYGYTF.

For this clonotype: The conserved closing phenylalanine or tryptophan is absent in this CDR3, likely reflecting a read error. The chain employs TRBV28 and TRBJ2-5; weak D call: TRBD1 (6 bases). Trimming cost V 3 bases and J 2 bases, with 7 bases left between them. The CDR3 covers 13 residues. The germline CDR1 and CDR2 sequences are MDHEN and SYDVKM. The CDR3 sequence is CASSLGHQETQYS. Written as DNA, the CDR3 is TGTGCCAGCAGTTTGGGACATCAAGAGACCCAGTACTCC.

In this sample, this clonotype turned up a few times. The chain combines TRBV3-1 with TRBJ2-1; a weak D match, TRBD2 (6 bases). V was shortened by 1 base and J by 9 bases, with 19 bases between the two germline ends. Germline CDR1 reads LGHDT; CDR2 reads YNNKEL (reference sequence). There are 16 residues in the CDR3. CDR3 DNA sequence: TGTGCCAGCAGCCAAGTTAGCGGATTAGGACGTTCTGAGCAGTTCTTC. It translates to CASSQVSGLGRSEQFF.

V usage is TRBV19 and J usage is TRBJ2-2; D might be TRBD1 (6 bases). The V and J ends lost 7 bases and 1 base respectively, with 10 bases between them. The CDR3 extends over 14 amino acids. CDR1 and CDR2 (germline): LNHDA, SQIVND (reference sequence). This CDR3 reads CASMWTVNTGELFF. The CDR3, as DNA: TGTGCCAGTATGTGGACAGTGAACACCGGGGAGCTGTTTTTT. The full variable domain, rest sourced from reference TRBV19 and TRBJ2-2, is DGGITQSPKYLFRKEGQNVTLSCEQNLNHDAMYWYRQDPGQGLRLIYYSQIVNDFQKGDIAEGYSVSREKKESFPLTVTSAQKNPTAFYLCASMWTVNTGELFFGEGSRLTVL.

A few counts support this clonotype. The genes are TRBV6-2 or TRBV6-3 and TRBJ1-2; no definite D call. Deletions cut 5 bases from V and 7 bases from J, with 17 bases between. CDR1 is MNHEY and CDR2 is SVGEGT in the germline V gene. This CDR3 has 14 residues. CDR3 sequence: CASSRPVVGIGYTF. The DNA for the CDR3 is TGTGCCAGCAGTCGACCGGTTGTGGGAATTGGCTACACCTTC.